Included here is one T cell receptor (beta chain) sequence, with context. This sample stems from a study of T cells after yellow fever vaccination. Via MiXCR, TCRdb re-called the 5' RACE reads, giving one row per CDR3 protein. Here the sample spans 200,000 to 300,000 distinct CDR3 sequences, less than 7.5% being singletons. The CDR3 is made up of 14 amino acids. CDR1 and CDR2 (germline): SEHNR, FQNEAQ (reference sequence). Deletions cut 4 bases from V and 3 bases from J, with 13 bases between. This TCR came from a man in his thirties or forties who received the YFV17D yellow fever vaccine. The chain uses TRBV7-9 and TRBJ2-7, with D tentatively TRBD1 (5 bases). Sample: CD4+ T cells sorted from PBMCs, taken on the day of the yellow fever booster vaccination. CDR3 sequence reads: CASSSSTEFYEQYF. The DNA for the CDR3 is TGTGCCAGCAGCTCCTCGACAGAGTTCTACGAGCAGTACTTC.